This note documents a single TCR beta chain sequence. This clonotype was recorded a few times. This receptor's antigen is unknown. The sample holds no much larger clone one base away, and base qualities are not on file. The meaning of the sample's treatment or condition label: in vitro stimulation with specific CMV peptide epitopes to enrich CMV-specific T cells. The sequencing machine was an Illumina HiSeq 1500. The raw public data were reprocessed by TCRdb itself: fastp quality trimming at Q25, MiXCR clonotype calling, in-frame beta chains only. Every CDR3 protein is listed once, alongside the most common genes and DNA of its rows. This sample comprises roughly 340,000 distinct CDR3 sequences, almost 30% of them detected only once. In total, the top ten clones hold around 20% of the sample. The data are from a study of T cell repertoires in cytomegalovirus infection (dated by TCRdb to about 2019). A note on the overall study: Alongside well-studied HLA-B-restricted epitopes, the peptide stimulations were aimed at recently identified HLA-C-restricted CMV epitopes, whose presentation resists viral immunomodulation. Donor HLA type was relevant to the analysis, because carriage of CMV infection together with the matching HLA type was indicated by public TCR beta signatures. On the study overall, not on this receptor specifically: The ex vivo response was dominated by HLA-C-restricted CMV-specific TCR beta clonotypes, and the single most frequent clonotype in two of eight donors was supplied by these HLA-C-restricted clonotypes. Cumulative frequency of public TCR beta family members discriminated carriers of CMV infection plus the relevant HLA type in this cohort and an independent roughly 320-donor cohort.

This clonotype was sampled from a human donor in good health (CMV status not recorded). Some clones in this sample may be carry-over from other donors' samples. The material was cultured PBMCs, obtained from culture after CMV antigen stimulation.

The encoded CDR3 is CASRRQREAGYEQYF. The DNA reads TGTGCCAGCCGACGCCAGCGGGAGGCCGGTTACGAGCAGTACTTC. This chain is built from TRBV6-5 and TRBJ2-7; 9 central nucleotides agree with TRBD2. The CDR3 spans 15 residues, from the cysteine through the phenylalanine. The only DNA kept is the CDR3, 45 bases in frame from the first base. Ends trimmed: V by 8 bases, J by 4 bases; bases unmatched to a gene: 12. Sequences MNHEY (CDR1) and SVGAGI (CDR2) are obtained from the germline V gene.